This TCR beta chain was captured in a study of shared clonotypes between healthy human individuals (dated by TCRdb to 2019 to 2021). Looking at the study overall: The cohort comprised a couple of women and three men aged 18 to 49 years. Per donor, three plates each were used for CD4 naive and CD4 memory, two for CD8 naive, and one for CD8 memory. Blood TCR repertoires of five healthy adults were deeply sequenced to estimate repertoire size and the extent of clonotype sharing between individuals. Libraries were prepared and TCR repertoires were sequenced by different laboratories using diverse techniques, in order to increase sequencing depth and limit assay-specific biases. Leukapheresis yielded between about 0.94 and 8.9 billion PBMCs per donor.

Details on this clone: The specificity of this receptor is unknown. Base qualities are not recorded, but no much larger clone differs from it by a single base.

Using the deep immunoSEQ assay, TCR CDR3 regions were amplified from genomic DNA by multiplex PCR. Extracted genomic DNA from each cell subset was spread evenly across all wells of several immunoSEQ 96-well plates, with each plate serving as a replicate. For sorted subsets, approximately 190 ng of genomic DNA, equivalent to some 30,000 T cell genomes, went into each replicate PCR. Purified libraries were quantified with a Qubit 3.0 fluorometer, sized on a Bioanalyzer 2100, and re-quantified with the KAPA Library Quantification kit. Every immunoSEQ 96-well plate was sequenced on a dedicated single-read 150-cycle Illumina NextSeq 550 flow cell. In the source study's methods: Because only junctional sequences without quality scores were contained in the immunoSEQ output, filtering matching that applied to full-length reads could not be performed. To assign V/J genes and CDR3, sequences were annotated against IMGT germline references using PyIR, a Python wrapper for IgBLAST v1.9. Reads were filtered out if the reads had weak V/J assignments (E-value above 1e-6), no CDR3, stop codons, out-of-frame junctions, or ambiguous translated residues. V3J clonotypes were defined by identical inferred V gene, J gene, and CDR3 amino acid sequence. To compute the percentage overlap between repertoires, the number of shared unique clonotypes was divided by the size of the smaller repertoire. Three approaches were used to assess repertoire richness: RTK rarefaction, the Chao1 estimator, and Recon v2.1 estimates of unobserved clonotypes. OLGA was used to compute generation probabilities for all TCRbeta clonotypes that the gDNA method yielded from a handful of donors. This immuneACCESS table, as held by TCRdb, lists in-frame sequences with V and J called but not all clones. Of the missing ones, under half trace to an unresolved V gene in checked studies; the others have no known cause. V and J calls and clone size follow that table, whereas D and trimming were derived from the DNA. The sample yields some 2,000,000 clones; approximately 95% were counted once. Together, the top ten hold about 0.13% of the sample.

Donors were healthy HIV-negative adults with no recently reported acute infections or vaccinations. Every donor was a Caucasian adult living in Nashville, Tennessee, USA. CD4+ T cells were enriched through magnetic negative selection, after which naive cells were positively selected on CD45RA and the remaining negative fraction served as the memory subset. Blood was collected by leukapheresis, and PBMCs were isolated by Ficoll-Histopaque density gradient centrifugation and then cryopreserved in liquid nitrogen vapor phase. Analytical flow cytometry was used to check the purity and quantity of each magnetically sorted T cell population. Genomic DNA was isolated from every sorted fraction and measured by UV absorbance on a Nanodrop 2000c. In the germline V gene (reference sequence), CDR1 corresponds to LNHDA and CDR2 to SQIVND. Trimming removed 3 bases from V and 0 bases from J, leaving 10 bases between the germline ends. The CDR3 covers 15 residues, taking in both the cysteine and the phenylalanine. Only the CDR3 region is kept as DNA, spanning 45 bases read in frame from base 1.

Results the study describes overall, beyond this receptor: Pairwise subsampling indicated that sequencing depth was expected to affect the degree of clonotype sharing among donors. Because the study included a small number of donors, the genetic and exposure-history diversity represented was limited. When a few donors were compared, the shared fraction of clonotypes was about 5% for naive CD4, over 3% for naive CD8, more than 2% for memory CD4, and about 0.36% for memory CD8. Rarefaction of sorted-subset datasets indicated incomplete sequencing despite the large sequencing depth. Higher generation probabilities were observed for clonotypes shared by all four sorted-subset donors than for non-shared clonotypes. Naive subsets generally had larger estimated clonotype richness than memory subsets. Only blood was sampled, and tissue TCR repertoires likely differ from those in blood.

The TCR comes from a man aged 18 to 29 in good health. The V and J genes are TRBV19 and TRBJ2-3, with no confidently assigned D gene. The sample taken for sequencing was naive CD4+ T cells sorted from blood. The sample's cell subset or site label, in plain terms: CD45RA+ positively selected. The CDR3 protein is CASSMPGTSTDTQYF. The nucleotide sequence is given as TGTGCCAGTAGTATGCCCGGAACGAGCACAGATACGCAGTATTTT. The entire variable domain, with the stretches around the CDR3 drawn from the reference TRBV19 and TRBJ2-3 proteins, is DGGITQSPKYLFRKEGQNVTLSCEQNLNHDAMYWYRQDPGQGLRLIYYSQIVNDFQKGDIAEGYSVSREKKESFPLTVTSAQKNPTAFYLCASSMPGTSTDTQYFGPGTRLTVL.